The 10 T cell receptor beta chains below all came from one sample that was sequenced in a study of control samples from healthy donors and cancer patients. Data came from immunoSEQ multiplex PCR; TCRdb stores just in-frame clones and leaves some out. The sample yields around 67,000 clones, around nine tenths seen once. What was sequenced was PBMCs. The receptors shown here come from a man between 60 and 75 years old with colorectal cancer.

CDR3 in DNA: TGTGCCAGCAGTCCTAGGGGGGAGGGCTACACCTTC. Protein sequence: CASSPRGEGYTF. V and J are TRBV5-5 and TRBJ1-2; the D gene is possibly TRBD1 (6 bases). Trimming left V 5 bases short and J 8 bases short, with 13 bases between. This CDR3 is 12 amino acids long. CDR1 and CDR2 from the germline V gene are SGHKS and YYEKEE (reference sequence).

This chain connects TRBV6-5 to TRBJ1-1; TRBD1 matches at 7 bases. Germline values: CDR1 MNHEY, CDR2 SVGAGI. The CDR3 contains 14 residues. With V trimmed by 6 bases and J by 4 bases, 8 bases remained unmatched. CDR3: CASSRQGRSTEAFF. In DNA form, the CDR3 reads TGTGCCAGCAGCCGACAGGGTAGAAGCACTGAAGCTTTCTTT.

This chain connects TRBV6-6 to TRBJ1-1; D gene unclear. Germline V gene lookup returns CDR1 MNHNY and CDR2 SVGAGI (reference sequence). The CDR3 has 12 residues. V was cut by 0 bases and J by 8 bases, with 7 bases left in between. The CDR3 bases are TGTGCCAGCAGTTACTCGCGGGCCGAAGCTTTCTTT. Protein product: CASSYSRAEAFF.

V and J are TRBV6-5 and TRBJ1-5; D call uncertain. The CDR3 is made up of 10 amino acids. The germline V and J ends were trimmed by 7 bases and 9 bases, with 7 bases remaining between them. The germline CDR1 and CDR2 sequences are MNHEY and SVGAGI. In DNA form, the CDR3 reads TGTGCCAGCAACCCCCGGCCCCAGCATTTT. Amino acid sequence: CASNPRPQHF.

The genes are TRBV3-1 (or the pseudogene TRBV3-2) and TRBJ2-1; TRBD2 matches at 14 bases. The V and J ends lost 6 bases and 14 bases, in that order; junction bases with no gene match: 12. The CDR3 is 15 residues long. In germline, CDR1 is LGHDT, CDR2 YNNKEL (reference sequence). The CDR3 bases are TGTGCCAGCAGTCTTGGACTAGCGGGGGGAATACAGGAGTTCTTC. Its protein product is CASSLGLAGGIQEFF.

The chain links TRBV20-1 to TRBJ2-1; 9 bases line up with TRBD1. Germline loops: CDR1 DFQATT, CDR2 SNEGSKA (reference sequence). V trimming: 3 bases; J trimming: 4 bases; junction bases outside the gene matches: 7. The CDR3 length is 15 residues. CDR3 DNA: TGCAGTGCTAGTCCACAGGGGGCCCTATACAATGAGCAGTTCTTC. Residues: CSASPQGALYNEQFF.

The CDR3 DNA reads TGTGCCAGCAGAACTGGGGGAGGAAGAAACACCATATATTTT. Its translation: CASRTGGGRNTIYF. The chain recombines TRBV28 with TRBJ1-3; tentatively, D is TRBD1 (5 bases). The CDR3 extends over 14 amino acids. Looked up from germline, CDR1 is MDHEN and CDR2 is SYDVKM. V was trimmed by 6 bases and J by 5 bases, leaving 14 bases between them. The full variable domain, completed using reference TRBV28 and TRBJ1-3, is DVKVTQSSRYLVKRTGEKVFLECVQDMDHENMFWYRQDPGLGLRLIYFSYDVKMKEKGDIPEGYSVSREKKERFSLILESASTNQTSMYLCASRTGGGRNTIYFGEGSWLTVV.

The chain links TRBV5-1 to TRBJ2-2; 9 bases are a match to TRBD2. In germline, CDR1 is SGHRS, CDR2 YFSETQ. V was clipped by 4 bases and J by 2 bases; unmatched bases: 6. The CDR3 loop spans 16 amino acids. CDR3 nucleotide sequence: TGCGCCAGCAGCAATAGCGGGGGCCCTAACACCGGGGAGCTGTTTTTT. It codes for CASSNSGGPNTGELFF.

The chain recombines TRBV7-6 with TRBJ2-7; the match to TRBD2 covers 14 bases. V lost 4 bases, J lost 3 bases, and 5 bases stayed unmatched. This CDR3 is built from 16 residues. Looked up from germline, CDR1 is SGHVS and CDR2 is FNYEAQ. This chain's CDR3 is CASSSRLAGGGYEQYF. The CDR3, as DNA: TGTGCCAGCAGCTCCCGACTAGCGGGGGGGGGCTACGAGCAGTACTTC.

The J gene is TRBJ2-7, the V gene TRBV2; 8 nucleotides line up with TRBD1. The J segment lost 5 bases and the V segment lost 2 bases, leaving 8 bases of the junction unmatched. This CDR3 contains 15 residues. Germline CDR1 reads SNHLY; CDR2 reads FYNNEI. This CDR3 is CASSETRQGRNEQYF. The CDR3 DNA follows: TGTGCCAGCAGTGAAACGAGACAGGGGAGGAACGAGCAGTACTTC.